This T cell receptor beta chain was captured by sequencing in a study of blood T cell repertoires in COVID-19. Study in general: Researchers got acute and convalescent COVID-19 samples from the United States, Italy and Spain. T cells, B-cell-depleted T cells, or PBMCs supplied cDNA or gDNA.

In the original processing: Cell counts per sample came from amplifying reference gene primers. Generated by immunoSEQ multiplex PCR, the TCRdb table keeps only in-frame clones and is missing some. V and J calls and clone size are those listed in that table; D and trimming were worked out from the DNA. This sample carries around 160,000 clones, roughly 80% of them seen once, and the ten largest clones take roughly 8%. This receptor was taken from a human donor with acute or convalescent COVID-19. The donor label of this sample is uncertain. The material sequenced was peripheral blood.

This CDR3 reads CASSIGRRGSTDTQYF. DNA of the CDR3: TGTGCCAGCAGCATCGGCAGGCGGGGGAGCACAGATACGCAGTATTTT. The V call is TRBV5-5, the J call TRBJ2-3; 7 bases match TRBD2. The germline CDR1 and CDR2 sequences are SGHKS and YYEKEE (reference sequence). The CDR3 spans 16 residues. V lost 4 bases to trimming and J lost 0 bases; unmatched junction nucleotides: 8.